The T cell receptor beta chain described here comes from a study of OX40 agonist ivuxolimab in advanced cancers. Overall study findings and caveats: People who partly responded at 0.1-3.0 mg/kg had some of the least clonal expansion seen. The study found that CD8+ T cells averaged more expanded clones than CD4+.

With respect to this clone: Its antigen remains unidentified.

On cycle 4 day 1 and cycle 7 day 1, as well as at baseline, blood was sampled. TCRdb's table, derived via immunoSEQ multiplex PCR, lists solely in-frame clones and lacks some. This repertoire shows roughly 60,000 clones, approximately 78% found once; its top ten account for 1.5% to 2.5%. The TCR originated in an adult with an advanced solid tumor such as melanoma, head and neck, liver or kidney cancer. The sequences come from CD4+ or CD8+ T cells sorted from blood, collected in a trial of the OX40 agonist ivuxolimab.

This CDR3 is CASMARAYEQYV. CDR3 nucleotide sequence: TGTGCCAGCATGGCCAGGGCCTACGAGCAGTACGTC. The chain recombines TRBV2 with TRBJ2-7; TRBD1 might be the D (5 bases). The CDR3 runs 12 residues. Germline loops: CDR1 SNHLY, CDR2 FYNNEI. V dropped 7 bases and J dropped 2 bases, with 9 bases sitting between them.